The following is a TCR beta chain sequence with its context. Antigen unknown. Data came from immunoSEQ multiplex PCR; TCRdb stores just in-frame clones and leaves some out. Among 20,000 to 25,000 clones listed, 65% to 90% were seen once. The CDR3 loop spans 14 amino acids. Germline V gene data show CDR1 as SQVTM and CDR2 as ANQGSEA. The junction had 7 bases not matched to a gene; V was cut back by 7 bases and J by 5 bases. Each and every patient relapsed after autologous stem cell transplantation, and patients got differing brentuximab vedotin exposure. This specimen belongs to a study of PD-1 blockade in classical Hodgkin lymphoma. General observations from the study: Significant TCR diversity gains by C4D1 occurred in CD4+ but not CD8+ cells.

This clonotype originated in a human donor with classical Hodgkin lymphoma. Sequences were derived from peripheral blood mononuclear cells (PBMCs), sampled before the second cycle of nivolumab. V is TRBV29-1 and J is TRBJ2-1; 11 bases are a match to TRBD1. CDR3 sequence reads: CSGVGQGVDNEQFF. CDR3 sequence (DNA): TGCAGCGGCGTGGGACAGGGGGTGGACAATGAGCAGTTCTTC.